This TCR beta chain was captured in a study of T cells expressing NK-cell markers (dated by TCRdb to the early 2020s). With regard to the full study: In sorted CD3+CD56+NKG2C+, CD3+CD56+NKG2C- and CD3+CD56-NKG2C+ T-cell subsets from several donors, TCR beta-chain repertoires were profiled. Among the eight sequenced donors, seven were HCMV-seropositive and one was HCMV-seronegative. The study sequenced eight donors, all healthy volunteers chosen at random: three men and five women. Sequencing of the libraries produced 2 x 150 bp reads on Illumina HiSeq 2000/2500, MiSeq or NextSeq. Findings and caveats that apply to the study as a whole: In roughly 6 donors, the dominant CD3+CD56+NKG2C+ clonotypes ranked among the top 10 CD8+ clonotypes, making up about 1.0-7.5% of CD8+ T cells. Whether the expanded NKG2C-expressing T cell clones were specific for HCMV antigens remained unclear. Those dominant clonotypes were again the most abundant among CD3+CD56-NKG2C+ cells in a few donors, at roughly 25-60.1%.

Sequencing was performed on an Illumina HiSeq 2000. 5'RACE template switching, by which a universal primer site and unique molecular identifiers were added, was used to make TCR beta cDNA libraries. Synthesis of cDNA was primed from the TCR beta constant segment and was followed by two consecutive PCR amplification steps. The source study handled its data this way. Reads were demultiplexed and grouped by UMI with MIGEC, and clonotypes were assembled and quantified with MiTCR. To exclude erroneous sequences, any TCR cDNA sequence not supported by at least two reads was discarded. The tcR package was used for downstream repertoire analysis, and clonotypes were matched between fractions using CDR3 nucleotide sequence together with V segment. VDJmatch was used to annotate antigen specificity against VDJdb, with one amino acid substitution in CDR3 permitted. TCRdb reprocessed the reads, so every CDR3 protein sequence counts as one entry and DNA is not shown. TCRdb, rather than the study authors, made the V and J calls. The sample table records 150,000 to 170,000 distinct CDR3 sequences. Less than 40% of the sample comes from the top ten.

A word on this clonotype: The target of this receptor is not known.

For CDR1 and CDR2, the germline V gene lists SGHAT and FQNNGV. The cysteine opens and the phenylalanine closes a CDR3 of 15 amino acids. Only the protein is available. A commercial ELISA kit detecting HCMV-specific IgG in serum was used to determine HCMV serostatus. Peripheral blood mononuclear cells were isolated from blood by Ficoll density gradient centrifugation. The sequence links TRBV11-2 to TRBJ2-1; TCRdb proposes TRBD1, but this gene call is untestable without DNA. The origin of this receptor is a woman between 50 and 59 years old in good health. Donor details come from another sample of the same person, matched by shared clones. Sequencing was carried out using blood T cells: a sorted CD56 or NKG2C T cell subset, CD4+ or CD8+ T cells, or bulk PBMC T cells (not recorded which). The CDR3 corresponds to CASSFTGDTYNEQFF.